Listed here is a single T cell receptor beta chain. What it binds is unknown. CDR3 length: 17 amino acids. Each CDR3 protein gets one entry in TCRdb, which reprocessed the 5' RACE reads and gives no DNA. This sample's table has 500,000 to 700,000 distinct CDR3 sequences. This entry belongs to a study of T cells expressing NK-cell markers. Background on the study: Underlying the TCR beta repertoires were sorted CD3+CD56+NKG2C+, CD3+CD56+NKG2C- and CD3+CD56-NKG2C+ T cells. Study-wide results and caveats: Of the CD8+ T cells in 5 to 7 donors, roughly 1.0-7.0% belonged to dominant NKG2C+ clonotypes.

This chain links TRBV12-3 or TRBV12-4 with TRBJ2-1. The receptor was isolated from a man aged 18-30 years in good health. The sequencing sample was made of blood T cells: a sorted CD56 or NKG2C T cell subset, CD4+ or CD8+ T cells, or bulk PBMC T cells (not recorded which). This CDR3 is CASSFAPIASVDSGQFF.